There are a few counts of the clone carrying this T cell receptor (beta chain). Its specificity is not known. The sample belongs to a study of blood T cells in healthy people across ages. Points from the study as a whole: The study found TCR beta diversity correlated strongly with naive T cell percentage.

It was with a sample-barcoded 5' primer and a J-beta primer mix that a second PCR of roughly 6 to 12 cycles was run. TCRdb re-derived calls from the 5' RACE reads in MiXCR, one entry per CDR3 protein. This sample yields about 730,000 distinct CDR3 sequences, of which roughly 43% are seen a single time; 20% to 25% belongs to the top ten. Each donor had 9 to 10 milliliters of peripheral blood drawn. Whenever a sample was processed, at least 6.5 million PBMCs were isolated. Total RNA was isolated from each sample in quantities of at least 5 micrograms. The germline gives CDR1 SGDLS, CDR2 YYNGEE. V was clipped by 0 bases and J by 4 bases, with 10 bases between them. This CDR3 is built from 14 residues.

This TCR was sampled from a woman aged 55-69 years in good health. Sequencing was performed on blood. The chain uses TRBV9 and TRBJ1-2; unclear D gene. CDR3 amino acids: CASSVALGTYGYTF. DNA for the CDR3: TGTGCCAGCAGCGTAGCTTTGGGAACCTATGGCTACACCTTC.